This T cell receptor beta chain was found in a study of Ad26.COV2.S vaccination and SARS-CoV-2 variants. Study-wide results and limits: Vaccine and placebo recipients had similar non-spike TCR breadth. Individuals receiving vaccine had higher spike-specific TCR breadth than placebo recipients did.

The germline gives CDR1 LGHDT, CDR2 YNNKEL (reference sequence). There are 17 residues in the CDR3. Between the trimmed V and J ends, which lost 0 bases and 0 bases, there was a span of 14 bases. Measured with immunoSEQ multiplex PCR; TCRdb has only the in-frame clones, and not every one. The data hold about 350,000 clones, with just over 90% observed a single time. This clone was counted once. The antigen is undetermined. The sequenced sample was peripheral blood, obtained after recovery from COVID-19. The TCR originated in a human donor who had recovered from COVID-19. The chain is built from TRBV3-1 (or the pseudogene TRBV3-2) and TRBJ1-1; TRBD1 is a possible D gene (6 bases). The CDR3 nucleotides read TGTGCCAGCAGCCAAGAGGGGGGCTTACGGATGAACACTGAAGCTTTCTTT. It yields the protein CASSQEGGLRMNTEAFF.